The source of this T cell receptor (beta chain) is a study of blood T cell repertoires in COVID-19. Study in general: Donors in the United States, Italy and Spain gave samples during acute or convalescent COVID-19. From T cells, B-cell-depleted T cells, or PBMCs came the material, which was cDNA or gDNA.

Produced via immunoSEQ multiplex PCR; TCRdb's table is partial and in-frame only. The sample lists around 100,000 clones; roughly four fifths were seen once. Unmatched junction bases numbered 4, after V lost 4 bases and J lost 4 bases. The length of the CDR3 is 15 residues. From germline, CDR1 is LNHDA and CDR2 SQIVND (reference sequence). The clonotype originates from a human donor in a cohort sampled during active COVID-19. The V call is TRBV19, the J call TRBJ2-7; 13 bases fit TRBD2. Source material: peripheral blood. The CDR3 region has the DNA TGTGCCAGTAGTACACTAGCGGGAGGGCCTTACGAGCAGTACTTC. Translation gives CASSTLAGGPYEQYF. The full variable domain, completed using reference TRBV19 and TRBJ2-7, is DGGITQSPKYLFRKEGQNVTLSCEQNLNHDAMYWYRQDPGQGLRLIYYSQIVNDFQKGDIAEGYSVSREKKESFPLTVTSAQKNPTAFYLCASSTLAGGPYEQYFGPGTRLTVT.